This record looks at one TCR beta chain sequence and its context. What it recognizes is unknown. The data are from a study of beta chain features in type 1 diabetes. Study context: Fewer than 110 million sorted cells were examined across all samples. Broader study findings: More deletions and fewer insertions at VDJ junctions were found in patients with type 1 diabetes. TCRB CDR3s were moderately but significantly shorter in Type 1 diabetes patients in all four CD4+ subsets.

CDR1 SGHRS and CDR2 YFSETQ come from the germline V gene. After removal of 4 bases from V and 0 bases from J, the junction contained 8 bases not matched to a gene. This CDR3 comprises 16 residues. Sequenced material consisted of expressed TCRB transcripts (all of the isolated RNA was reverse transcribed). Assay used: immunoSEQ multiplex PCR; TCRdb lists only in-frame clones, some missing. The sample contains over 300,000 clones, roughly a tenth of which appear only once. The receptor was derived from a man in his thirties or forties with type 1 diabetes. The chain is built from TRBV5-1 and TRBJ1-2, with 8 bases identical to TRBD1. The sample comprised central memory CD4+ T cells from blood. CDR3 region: CASSGQGQPANYGYTF. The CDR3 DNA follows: TGCGCCAGCAGCGGACAGGGACAACCAGCTAACTATGGCTACACCTTC.